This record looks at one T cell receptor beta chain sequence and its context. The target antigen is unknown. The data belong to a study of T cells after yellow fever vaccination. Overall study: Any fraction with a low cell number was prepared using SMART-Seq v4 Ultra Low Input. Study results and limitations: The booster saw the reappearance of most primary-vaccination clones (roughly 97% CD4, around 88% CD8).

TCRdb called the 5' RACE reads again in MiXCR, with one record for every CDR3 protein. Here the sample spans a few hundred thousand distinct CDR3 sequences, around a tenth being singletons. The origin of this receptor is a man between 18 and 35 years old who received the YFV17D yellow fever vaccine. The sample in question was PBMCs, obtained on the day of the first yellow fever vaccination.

The CDR3 is CASSEHRGRDEKLFF. CDR3 DNA sequence: TGTGCCAGCAGTGAACACAGGGGAAGAGATGAAAAACTGTTTTTT. The V call is TRBV2, the J call TRBJ1-4; 7 bases fit TRBD1. CDR1 SNHLY and CDR2 FYNNEI come from the germline V gene. The J segment lost 6 bases and the V segment lost 2 bases, leaving 6 bases of the junction unmatched. The CDR3 length is 15 residues.